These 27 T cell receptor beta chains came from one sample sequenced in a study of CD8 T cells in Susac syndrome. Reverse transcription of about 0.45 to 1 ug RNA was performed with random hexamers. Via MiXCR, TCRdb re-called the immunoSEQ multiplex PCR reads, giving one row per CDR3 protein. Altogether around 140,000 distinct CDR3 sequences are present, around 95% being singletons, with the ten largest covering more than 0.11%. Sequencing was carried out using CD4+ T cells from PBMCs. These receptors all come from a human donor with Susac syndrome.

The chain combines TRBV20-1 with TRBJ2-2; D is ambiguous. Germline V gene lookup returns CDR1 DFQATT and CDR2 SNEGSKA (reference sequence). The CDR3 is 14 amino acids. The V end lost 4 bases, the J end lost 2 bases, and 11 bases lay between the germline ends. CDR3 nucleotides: TGCAGTGCTACCAAAACATTAAACACCGGGGAGCTGTTTTTT. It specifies CSATKTLNTGELFF.

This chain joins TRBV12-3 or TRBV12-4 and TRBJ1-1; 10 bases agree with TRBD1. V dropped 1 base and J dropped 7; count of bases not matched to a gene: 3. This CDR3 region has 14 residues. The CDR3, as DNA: TGTGCCAGCAGTTTAGTCCGGGACAGGGGTGAAGCTTTCTTT. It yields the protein CASSLVRDRGEAFF.

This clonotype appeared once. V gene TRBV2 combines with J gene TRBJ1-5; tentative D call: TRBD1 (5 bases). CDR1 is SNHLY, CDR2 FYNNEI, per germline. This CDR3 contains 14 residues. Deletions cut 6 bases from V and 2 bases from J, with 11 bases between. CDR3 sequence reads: CASRRTWGNQPQHF. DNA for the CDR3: TGTGCCAGCAGAAGGACATGGGGCAATCAGCCCCAGCATTTT. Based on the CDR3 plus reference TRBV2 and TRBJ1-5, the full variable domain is EPEVTQTPSHQVTQMGQEVILRCVPISNHLYFYWYRQILGQKVEFLVSFYNNEISEKSEIFDDQFSVERPDGSNFTLKIRSTKLEDSAMYFCASRRTWGNQPQHFGDGTRLSIL.

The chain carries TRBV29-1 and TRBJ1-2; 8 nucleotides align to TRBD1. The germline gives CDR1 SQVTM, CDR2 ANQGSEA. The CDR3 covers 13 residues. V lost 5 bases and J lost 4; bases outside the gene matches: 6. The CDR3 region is CSVPGQGLYGYTF. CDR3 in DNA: TGCAGCGTTCCAGGACAGGGACTCTATGGCTACACCTTC.

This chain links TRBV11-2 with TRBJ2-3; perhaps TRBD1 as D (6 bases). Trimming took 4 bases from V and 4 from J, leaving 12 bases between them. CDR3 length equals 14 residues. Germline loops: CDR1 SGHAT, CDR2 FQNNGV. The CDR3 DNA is TGTGCCAGCAGCTGGACAGTAGCCCCAGATACGCAGTATTTT. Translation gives CASSWTVAPDTQYF.

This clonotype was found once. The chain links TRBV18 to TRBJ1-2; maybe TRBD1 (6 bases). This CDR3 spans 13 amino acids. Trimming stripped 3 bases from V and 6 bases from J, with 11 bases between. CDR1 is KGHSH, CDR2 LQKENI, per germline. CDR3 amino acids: CASSPDRDNGYTF. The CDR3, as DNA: TGTGCCAGCTCACCGGACAGAGATAATGGCTACACCTTC.

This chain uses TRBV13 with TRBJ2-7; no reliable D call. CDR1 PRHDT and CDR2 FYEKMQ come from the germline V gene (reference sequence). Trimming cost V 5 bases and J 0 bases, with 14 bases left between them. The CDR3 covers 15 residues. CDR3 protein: CASSPPVPHSYEQYF. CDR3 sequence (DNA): TGTGCCAGCAGCCCCCCGGTTCCCCACTCCTACGAGCAGTACTTC.

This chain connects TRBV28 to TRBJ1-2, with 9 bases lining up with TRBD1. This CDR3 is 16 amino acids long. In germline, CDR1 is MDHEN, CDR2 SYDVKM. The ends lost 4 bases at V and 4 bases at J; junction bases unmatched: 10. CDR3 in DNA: TGTGCCAGCAGTTCCGGGACAGGGAAGTTGGGCTATGGCTACACCTTC. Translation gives CASSSGTGKLGYGYTF.

CDR3 protein: CAWSVGTFKQFF. The CDR3 nucleotides are TGTGCCTGGAGTGTAGGGACTTTCAAGCAGTTCTTC. The J gene is TRBJ2-1, the V gene TRBV30, with D maybe TRBD2 (6 bases). The CDR3 sequence is 12 residues long. Trimming left V 0 bases short and J 11 bases short, with 11 bases between. The germline V gene encodes CDR1 GTSNPN and CDR2 SVGIG (reference sequence).

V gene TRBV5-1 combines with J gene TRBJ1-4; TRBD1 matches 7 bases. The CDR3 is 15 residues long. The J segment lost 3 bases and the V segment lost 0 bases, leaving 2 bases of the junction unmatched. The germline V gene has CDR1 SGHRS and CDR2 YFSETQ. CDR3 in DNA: TGCGCCAGCAGCTTGGAGGGACAGCCTAATGAAAAACTGTTTTTT. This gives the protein CASSLEGQPNEKLFF.

The DNA for the CDR3 is TGTGCCACCGGGACAGGGGTTTTTCCCCAGCATTTT. Amino acid sequence: CATGTGVFPQHF. The V call is TRBV28, the J call TRBJ1-5, with 10 positions matching TRBD1. The junction had 7 bases not matched to a gene; V was cut back by 10 bases and J by 10 bases. The CDR3 consists of 12 residues. The germline V gene encodes CDR1 MDHEN and CDR2 SYDVKM.

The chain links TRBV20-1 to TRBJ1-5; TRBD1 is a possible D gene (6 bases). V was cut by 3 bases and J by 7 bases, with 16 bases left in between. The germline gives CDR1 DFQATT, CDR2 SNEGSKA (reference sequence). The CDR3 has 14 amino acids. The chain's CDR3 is CSARATGMEQPQHF. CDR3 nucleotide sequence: TGCAGTGCTAGGGCCACAGGGATGGAGCAGCCCCAGCATTTT.

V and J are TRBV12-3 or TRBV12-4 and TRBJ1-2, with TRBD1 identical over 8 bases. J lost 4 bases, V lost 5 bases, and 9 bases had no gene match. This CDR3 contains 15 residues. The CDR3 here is CASSPRDRPSYGYTF. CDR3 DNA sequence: TGTGCCAGCAGTCCCCGGGACAGGCCTAGCTATGGCTACACCTTC.

CDR3 in amino acids: CASSLDGGSSYEQYF. The DNA of the CDR3 is TGTGCCAGCAGCTTAGACGGCGGGTCCTCCTACGAGCAGTACTTC. J is TRBJ2-7 and V is TRBV7-2, with D possibly matching TRBD2 (5 bases). Germline V lookup: CDR1 SGHTA, CDR2 FQGNSA. V gave up 1 base and J gave up 0 bases, with 10 bases separating them. The CDR3 contains 15 residues.

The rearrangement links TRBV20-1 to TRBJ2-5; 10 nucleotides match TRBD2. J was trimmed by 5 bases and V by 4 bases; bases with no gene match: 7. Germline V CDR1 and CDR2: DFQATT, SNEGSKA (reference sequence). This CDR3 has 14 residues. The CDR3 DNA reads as TGCAGTGCTACTAGCGGGAGCCCGGGGGAGACCCAGTACTTC. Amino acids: CSATSGSPGETQYF.

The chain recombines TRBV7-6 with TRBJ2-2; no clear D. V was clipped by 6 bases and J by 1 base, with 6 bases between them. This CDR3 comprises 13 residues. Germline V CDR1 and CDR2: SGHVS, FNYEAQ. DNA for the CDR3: TGTGCCAGCAGTCAGAGGAACACCGGGGAGCTGTTTTTT. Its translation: CASSQRNTGELFF.

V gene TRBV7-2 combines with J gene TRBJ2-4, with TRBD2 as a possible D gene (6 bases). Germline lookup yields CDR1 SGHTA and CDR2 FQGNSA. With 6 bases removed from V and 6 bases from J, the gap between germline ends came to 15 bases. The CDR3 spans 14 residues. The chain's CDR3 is CASSLQGGRNIQYF. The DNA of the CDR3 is TGTGCCAGCAGTCTCCAGGGAGGTCGAAACATTCAGTACTTC. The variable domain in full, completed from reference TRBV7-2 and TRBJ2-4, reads GAGVSQSPSNKVTEKGKDVELRCDPISGHTALYWYRQSLGQGLEFLIYFQGNSAPDKSGLPSDRFSAERTGGSVSTLTIQRTQQEDSAVYLCASSLQGGRNIQYFGAGTRLSVL.

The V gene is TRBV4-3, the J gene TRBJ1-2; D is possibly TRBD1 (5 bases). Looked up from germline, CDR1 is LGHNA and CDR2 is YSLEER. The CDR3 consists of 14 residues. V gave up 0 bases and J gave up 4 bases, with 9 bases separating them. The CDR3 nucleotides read TGCGCCAGCAGCCAAGAGGGGGGGAGCTATGGCTACACCTTC. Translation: CASSQEGGSYGYTF.

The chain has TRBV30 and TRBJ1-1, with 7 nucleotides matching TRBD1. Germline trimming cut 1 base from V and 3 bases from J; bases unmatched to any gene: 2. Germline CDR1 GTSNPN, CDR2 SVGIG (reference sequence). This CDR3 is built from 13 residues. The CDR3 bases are TGTGCCTGGAGTGCAGGGGGGGACACTGAAGCTTTCTTT. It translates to CAWSAGGDTEAFF.

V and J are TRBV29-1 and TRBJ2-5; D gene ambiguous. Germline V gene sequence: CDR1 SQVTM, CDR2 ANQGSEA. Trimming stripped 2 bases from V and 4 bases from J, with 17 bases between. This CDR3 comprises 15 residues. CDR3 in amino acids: CSVETRVGKIETQYF. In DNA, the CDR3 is TGCAGCGTTGAAACACGCGTTGGGAAAATAGAGACCCAGTACTTC.

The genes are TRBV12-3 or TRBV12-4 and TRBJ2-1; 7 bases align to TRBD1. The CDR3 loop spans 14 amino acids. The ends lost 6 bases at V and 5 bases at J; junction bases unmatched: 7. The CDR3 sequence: CASSRTGRNNEQFF. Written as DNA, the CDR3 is TGTGCCAGCAGCCGGACAGGCCGAAACAATGAGCAGTTCTTC.

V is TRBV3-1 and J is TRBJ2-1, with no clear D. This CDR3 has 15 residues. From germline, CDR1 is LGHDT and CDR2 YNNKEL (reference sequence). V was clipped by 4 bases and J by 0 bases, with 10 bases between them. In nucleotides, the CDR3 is TGTGCCAGCAGCCGCCGGCCAGCCTCCTACAATGAGCAGTTCTTC. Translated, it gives CASSRRPASYNEQFF.

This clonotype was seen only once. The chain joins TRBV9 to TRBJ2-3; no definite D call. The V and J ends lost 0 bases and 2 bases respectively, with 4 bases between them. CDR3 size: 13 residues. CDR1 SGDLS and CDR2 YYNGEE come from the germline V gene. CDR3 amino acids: CASSVAPTDTQYF. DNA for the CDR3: TGTGCCAGCAGCGTAGCGCCCACAGATACGCAGTATTTT. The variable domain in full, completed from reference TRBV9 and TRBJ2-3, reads DSGVTQTPKHLITATGQRVTLRCSPRSGDLSVYWYQQSLDQGLQFLIQYYNGEERAKGNILERFSAQQFPDLHSELNLSSLELGDSALYFCASSVAPTDTQYFGPGTRLTVL.

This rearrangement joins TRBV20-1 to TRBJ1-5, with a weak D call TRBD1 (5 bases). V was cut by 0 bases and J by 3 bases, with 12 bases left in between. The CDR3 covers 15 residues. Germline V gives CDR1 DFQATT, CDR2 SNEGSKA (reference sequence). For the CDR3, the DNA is TGCAGTGCTAGAGATCCGGCAGGGTCCAATCAGCCCCAGCATTTT. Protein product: CSARDPAGSNQPQHF.

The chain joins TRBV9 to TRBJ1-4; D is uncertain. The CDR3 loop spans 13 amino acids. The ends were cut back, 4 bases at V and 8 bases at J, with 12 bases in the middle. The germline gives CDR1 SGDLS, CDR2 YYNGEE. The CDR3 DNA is TGTGCCAGCAGCTCCCGAGACACAGAAAAACTGTTTTTT. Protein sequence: CASSSRDTEKLFF.

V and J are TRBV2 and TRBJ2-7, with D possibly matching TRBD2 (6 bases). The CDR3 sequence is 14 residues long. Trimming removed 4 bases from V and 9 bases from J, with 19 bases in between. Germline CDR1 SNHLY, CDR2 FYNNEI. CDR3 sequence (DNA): TGTGCCAGCAGTGTACATAGCGGAGGGGACGGGCAGTACTTC. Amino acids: CASSVHSGGDGQYF.

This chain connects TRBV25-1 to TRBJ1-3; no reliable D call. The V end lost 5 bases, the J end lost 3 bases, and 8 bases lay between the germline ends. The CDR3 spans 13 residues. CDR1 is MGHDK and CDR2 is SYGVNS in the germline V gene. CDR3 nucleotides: TGTGCCAGCAGTCCATTTGGTGGAAACACCATATATTTT. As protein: CASSPFGGNTIYF.